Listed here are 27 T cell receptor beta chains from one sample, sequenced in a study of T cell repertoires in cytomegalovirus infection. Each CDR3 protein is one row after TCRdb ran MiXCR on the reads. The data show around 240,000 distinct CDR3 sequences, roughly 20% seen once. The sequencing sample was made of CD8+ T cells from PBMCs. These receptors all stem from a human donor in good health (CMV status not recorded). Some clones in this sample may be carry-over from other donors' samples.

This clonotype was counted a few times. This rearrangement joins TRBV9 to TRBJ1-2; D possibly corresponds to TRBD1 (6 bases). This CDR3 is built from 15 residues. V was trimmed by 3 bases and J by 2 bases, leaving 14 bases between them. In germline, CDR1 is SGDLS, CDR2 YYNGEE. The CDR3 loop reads CASSGTQGTNYGYTF. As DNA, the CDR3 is TGTGCCAGCAGCGGTACACAGGGTACCAACTATGGCTACACCTTC. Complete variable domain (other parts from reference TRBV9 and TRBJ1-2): DSGVTQTPKHLITATGQRVTLRCSPRSGDLSVYWYQQSLDQGLQFLIQYYNGEERAKGNILERFSAQQFPDLHSELNLSSLELGDSALYFCASSGTQGTNYGYTFGSGTRLTVV.

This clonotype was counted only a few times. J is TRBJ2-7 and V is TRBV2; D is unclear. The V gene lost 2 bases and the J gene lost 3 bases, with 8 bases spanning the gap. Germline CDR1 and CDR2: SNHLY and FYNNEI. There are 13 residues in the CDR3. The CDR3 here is CASSEWLIYEQYF. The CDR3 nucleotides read TGTGCCAGCAGTGAATGGTTGATCTACGAGCAGTACTTC.

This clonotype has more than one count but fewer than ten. CDR3 bases: TGTGCCAGCAGCTTAGATATGGGACAGATATATGGCTACACCTTC. Encoded protein: CASSLDMGQIYGYTF. The rearrangement links TRBV11-2 to TRBJ1-2, with TRBD1 matching over 7 bases. The CDR3 contains 15 residues. The germline gives CDR1 SGHAT, CDR2 FQNNGV. V lost 0 bases and J lost 5; bases outside the gene matches: 6.

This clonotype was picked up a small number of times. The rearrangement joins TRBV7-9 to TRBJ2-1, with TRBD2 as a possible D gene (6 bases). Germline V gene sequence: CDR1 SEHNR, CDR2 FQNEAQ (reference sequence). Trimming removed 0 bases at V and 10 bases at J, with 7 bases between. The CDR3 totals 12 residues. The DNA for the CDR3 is TGTGCCAGCAGCTTAGCAGGAGGGGAGCAGTTCTTC. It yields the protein CASSLAGGEQFF.

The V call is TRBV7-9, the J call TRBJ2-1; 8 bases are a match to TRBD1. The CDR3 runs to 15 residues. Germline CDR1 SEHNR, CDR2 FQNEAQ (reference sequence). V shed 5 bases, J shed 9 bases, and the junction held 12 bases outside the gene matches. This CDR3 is CASSPTPRGQGEQFF. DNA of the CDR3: TGTGCCAGCAGCCCAACCCCCAGGGGGCAGGGTGAGCAGTTCTTC. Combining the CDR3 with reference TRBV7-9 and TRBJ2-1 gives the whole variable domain DTGVSQNPRHKITKRGQNVTFRCDPISEHNRLYWYRQTLGQGPEFLTYFQNEAQLEKSRLLSDRFSAERPKGSFSTLEIQRTEQGDSAMYLCASSPTPRGQGEQFFGPGTRLTVL.

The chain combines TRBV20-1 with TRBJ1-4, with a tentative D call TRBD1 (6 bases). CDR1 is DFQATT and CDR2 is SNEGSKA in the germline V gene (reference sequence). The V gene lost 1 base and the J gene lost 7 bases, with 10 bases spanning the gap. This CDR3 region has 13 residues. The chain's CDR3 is CSARAGGGEKLFF. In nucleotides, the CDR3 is TGCAGTGCTAGAGCGGGGGGCGGTGAAAAACTGTTTTTT.

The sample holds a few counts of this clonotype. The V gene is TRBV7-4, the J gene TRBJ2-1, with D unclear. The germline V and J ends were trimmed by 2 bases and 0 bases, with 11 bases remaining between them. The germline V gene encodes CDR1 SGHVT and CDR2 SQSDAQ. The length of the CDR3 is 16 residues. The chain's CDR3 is CASSLLVRSSYNEQFF. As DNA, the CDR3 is TGTGCCAGCAGCTTATTGGTCAGGTCCTCCTACAATGAGCAGTTCTTC.

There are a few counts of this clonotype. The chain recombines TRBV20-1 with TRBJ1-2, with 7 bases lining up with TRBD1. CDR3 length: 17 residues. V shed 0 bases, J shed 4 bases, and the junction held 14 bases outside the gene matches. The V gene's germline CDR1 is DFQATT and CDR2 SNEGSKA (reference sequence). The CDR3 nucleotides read TGCAGTGCTAGAGATTCGGACAGGCCGCCCTGGTTCTATGGCTACACCTTC. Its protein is CSARDSDRPPWFYGYTF.

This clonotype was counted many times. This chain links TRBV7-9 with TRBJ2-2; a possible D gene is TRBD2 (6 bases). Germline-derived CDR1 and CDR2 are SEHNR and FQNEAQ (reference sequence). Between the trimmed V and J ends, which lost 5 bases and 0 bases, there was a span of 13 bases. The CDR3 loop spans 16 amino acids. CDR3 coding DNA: TGTGCCAGCAGCCCAAGGGACTTTACGAACACCGGGGAGCTGTTTTTT. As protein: CASSPRDFTNTGELFF.

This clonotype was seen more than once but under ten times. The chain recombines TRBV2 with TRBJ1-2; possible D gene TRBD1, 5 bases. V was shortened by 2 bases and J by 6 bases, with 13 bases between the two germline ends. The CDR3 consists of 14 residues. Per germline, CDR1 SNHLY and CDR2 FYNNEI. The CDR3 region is CASSEIWGGDGYTF. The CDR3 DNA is TGTGCCAGCAGTGAAATTTGGGGGGGAGATGGCTACACCTTC.

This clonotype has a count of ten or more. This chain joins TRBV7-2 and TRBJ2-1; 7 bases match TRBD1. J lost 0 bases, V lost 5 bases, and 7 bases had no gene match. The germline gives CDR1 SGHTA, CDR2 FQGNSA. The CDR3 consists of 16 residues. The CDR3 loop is CASSVRQGFSYNEQFF. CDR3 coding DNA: TGTGCCAGCAGCGTCCGACAGGGATTCTCCTACAATGAGCAGTTCTTC.

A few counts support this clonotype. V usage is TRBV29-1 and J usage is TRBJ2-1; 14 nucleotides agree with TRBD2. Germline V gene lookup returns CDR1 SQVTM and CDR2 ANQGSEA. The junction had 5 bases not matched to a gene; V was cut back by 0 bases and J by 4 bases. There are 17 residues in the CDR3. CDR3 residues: CSVEDTGLAGAYNEQFF. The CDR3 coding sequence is TGCAGCGTTGAAGATACGGGACTAGCGGGGGCTTACAATGAGCAGTTCTTC.

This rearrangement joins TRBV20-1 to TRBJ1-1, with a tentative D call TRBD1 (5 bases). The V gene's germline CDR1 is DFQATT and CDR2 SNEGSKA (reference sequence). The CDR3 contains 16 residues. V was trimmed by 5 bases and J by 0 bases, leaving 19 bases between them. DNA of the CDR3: TGCAGTGCTGGAGGGGAACAGGTCGCTTTGAACACTGAAGCTTTCTTT. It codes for CSAGGEQVALNTEAFF.

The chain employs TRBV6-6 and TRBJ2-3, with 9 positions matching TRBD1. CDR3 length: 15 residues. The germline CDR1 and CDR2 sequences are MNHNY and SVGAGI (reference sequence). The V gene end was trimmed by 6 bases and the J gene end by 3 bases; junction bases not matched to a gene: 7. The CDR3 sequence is CASSPDRGYTDTQYF. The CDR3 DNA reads TGTGCCAGCAGCCCGGACAGGGGTTATACAGATACGCAGTATTTT.

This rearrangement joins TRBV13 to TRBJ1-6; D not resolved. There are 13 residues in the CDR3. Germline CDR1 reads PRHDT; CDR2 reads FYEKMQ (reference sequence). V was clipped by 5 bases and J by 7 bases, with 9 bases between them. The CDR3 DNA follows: TGTGCCAGCAGCATCGGGGAAAATTCACCCCTCCACTTT. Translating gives CASSIGENSPLHF.

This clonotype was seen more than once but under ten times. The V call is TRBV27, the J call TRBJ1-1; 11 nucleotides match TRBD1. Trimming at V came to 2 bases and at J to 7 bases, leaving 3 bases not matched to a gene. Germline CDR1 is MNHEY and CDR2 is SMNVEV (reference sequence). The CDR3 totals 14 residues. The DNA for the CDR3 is TGTGCCAGCAGTTTAGAGGGACAGGGGGATGAAGCTTTCTTT. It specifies CASSLEGQGDEAFF.

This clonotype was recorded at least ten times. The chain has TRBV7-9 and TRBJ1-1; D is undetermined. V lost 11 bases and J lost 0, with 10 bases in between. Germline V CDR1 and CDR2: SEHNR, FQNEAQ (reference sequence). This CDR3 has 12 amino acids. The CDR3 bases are TGTGCCTCCCAAACAGTGAACACTGAAGCTTTCTTT. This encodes CASQTVNTEAFF.

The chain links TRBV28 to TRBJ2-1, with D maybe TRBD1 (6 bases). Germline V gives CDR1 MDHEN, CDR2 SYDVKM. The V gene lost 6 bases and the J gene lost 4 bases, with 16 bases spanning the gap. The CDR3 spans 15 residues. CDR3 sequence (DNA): TGTGCCAGCAGACTCCGGGACACCCATTACAATGAGCAGTTCTTC. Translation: CASRLRDTHYNEQFF.

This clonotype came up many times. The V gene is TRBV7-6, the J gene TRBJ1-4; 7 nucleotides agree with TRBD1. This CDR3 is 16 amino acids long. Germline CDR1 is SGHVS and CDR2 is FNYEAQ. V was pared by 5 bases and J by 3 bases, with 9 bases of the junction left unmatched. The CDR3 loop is CASSPLVGQPNEKLFF. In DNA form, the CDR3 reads TGTGCCAGCAGCCCTCTAGTGGGACAGCCTAATGAAAAACTGTTTTTT.

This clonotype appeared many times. This CDR3 is CASSDPAAGRTEAFF. DNA for the CDR3: TGTGCCAGCAGTGACCCTGCGGCAGGGAGGACTGAAGCTTTCTTT. The gene calls are TRBV2 and TRBJ1-1; perhaps TRBD1 as D (5 bases). Germline V gene data show CDR1 as SNHLY and CDR2 as FYNNEI. The CDR3 length is 15 residues. Trimming removed 3 bases from V and 5 bases from J, with 16 bases in between.

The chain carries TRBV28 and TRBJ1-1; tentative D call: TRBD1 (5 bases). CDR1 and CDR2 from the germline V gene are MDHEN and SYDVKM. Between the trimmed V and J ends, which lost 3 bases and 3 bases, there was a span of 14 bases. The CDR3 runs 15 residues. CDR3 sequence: CASSFVGGGDTEAFF. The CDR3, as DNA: TGTGCCAGCAGTTTCGTCGGGGGAGGGGACACTGAAGCTTTCTTT.

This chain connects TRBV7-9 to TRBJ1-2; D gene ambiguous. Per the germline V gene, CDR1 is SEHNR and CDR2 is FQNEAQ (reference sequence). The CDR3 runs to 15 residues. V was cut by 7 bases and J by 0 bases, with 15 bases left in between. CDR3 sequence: CASNPLDPANYGYTF. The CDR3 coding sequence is TGTGCCAGCAACCCCCTGGACCCAGCTAACTATGGCTACACCTTC. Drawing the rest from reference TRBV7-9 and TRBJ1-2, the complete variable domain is DTGVSQNPRHKITKRGQNVTFRCDPISEHNRLYWYRQTLGQGPEFLTYFQNEAQLEKSRLLSDRFSAERPKGSFSTLEIQRTEQGDSAMYLCASNPLDPANYGYTFGSGTRLTVV.

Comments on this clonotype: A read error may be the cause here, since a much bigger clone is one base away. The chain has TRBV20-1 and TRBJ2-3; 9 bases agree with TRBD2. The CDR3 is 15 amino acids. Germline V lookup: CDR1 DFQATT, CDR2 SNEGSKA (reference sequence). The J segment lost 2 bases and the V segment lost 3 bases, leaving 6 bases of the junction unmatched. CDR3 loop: CSASGAGGTTDTQYF. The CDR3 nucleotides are TGCAGTGCTAGCGGAGCGGGGGGTACCACAGATACGCAGTATTTT.

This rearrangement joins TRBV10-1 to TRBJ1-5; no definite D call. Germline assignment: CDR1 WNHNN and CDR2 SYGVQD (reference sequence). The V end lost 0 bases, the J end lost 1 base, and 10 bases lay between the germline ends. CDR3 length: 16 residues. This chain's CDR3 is CASSESREVSNQPQHF. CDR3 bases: TGCGCCAGCAGTGAGTCGAGGGAGGTGAGCAATCAGCCCCAGCATTTT.

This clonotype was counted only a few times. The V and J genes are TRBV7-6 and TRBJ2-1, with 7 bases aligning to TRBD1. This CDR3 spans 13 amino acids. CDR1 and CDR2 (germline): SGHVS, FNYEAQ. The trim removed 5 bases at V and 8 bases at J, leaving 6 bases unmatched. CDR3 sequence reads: CASSSSGQHEQFF. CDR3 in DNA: TGTGCCAGCAGCAGCTCGGGACAGCATGAGCAGTTCTTC.

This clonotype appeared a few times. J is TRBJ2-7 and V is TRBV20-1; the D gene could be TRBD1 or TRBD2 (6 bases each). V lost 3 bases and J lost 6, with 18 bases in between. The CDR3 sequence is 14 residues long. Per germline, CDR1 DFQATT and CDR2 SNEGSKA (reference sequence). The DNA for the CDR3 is TGCAGTGCTAGTCTCGGGGGCAGGGGTGGCGAGCAGTACTTC. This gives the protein CSASLGGRGGEQYF.

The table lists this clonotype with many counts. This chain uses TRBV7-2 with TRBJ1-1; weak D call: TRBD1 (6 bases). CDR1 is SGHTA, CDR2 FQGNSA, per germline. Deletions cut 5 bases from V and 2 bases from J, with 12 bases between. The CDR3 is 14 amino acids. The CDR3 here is CASSPMTGNTEAFF. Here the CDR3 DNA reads TGTGCCAGCAGCCCAATGACAGGAAACACTGAAGCTTTCTTT.